These 5 T cell receptor beta chains share one sample of origin, sequenced in a study of OX40 agonist ivuxolimab in advanced cancers. Produced via immunoSEQ multiplex PCR; TCRdb's table is partial and in-frame only. The data contain about 62,000 clones, approximately 85% of them singletons. The sample consisted of CD4+ or CD8+ T cells sorted from blood, taken in a trial of the OX40 agonist ivuxolimab. The receptors were gathered from an adult with an advanced solid tumor such as melanoma, head and neck, liver or kidney cancer.

In this sample, this clone turned up a few times. The V gene is TRBV11-3, the J gene TRBJ2-2, with 9 nucleotides matching TRBD2. Germline loops: CDR1 SGHNT, CDR2 YENEEA. This CDR3 comprises 16 residues. The V and J ends lost 8 bases and 3 bases, in that order; junction bases with no gene match: 10. The CDR3 spells CASSTAGGGDTGELFF. The CDR3 nucleotides read TGTGCCAGCTCTACTGCTGGCGGGGGGGACACCGGGGAGCTGTTTTTT. Drawing the rest from reference TRBV11-3 and TRBJ2-2, the complete variable domain is EAGVVQSPRYKIIEKKQPVAFWCNPISGHNTLYWYLQNLGQGPELLIRYENEEAVDDSQLPKDRFSAERLKGVDSTLKIQPAELGDSAVYLCASSTAGGGDTGELFFGEGSRLTVL.

J is TRBJ1-2 and V is TRBV19; D uncertain. CDR3 length: 13 residues. Trimming left V 5 bases short and J 3 bases short, with 10 bases between. Germline lookup yields CDR1 LNHDA and CDR2 SQIVND (reference sequence). The CDR3 here is CASSPEGYYGYTF. The CDR3 coding sequence is TGTGCCAGTAGTCCAGAGGGTTACTATGGCTACACCTTC. Together with reference TRBV19 and TRBJ1-2, the CDR3 gives the full variable domain: DGGITQSPKYLFRKEGQNVTLSCEQNLNHDAMYWYRQDPGQGLRLIYYSQIVNDFQKGDIAEGYSVSREKKESFPLTVTSAQKNPTAFYLCASSPEGYYGYTFGSGTRLTVV.

This clone was detected only a few times. The rearrangement uses TRBV9 and TRBJ1-3; D is possibly TRBD1 (6 bases). In germline, CDR1 is SGDLS, CDR2 YYNGEE. This CDR3 contains 15 residues. V gave up 4 bases and J gave up 2 bases, with 13 bases separating them. The CDR3 here is CASSPRGGAGNTIYF. DNA of the CDR3: TGTGCCAGCAGCCCGCGAGGGGGAGCTGGAAACACCATATATTTT.

This clone was counted between two and nine times. The rearrangement links TRBV9 to TRBJ2-2; D gene uncertain. Germline assignment: CDR1 SGDLS and CDR2 YYNGEE. Trimming pared 0 bases from V and 4 bases from J, leaving 7 bases between. The CDR3 extends over 14 amino acids. Here the CDR3 DNA reads TGTGCCAGCAGCGTAGCACAGCCCACCGGGGAGCTGTTTTTT. It encodes CASSVAQPTGELFF. The whole variable domain, filled in from reference TRBV9 and TRBJ2-2, reads DSGVTQTPKHLITATGQRVTLRCSPRSGDLSVYWYQQSLDQGLQFLIQYYNGEERAKGNILERFSAQQFPDLHSELNLSSLELGDSALYFCASSVAQPTGELFFGEGSRLTVL.

The chain has TRBV6-1 and TRBJ1-1; no clear D. Trimming left V 4 bases short and J 5 bases short, with 11 bases between. The germline gives CDR1 MNHNS, CDR2 SASEGT. The length of the CDR3 is 13 residues. This CDR3 reads CASSARTGTEAFF. Here the CDR3 DNA reads TGTGCCAGCAGTGCCCGGACGGGGACTGAAGCTTTCTTT.